This TCR beta chain was identified during a study of blood T cell repertoires in COVID-19. Overall study: Donors in the United States, Italy and Spain gave samples during acute or convalescent COVID-19. Sample material is recorded as cDNA or gDNA derived from T cells, B-cell-depleted T cells, or PBMCs.

V lost 3 bases and J lost 0, with 10 bases in between. There are 15 residues in the CDR3. In germline, CDR1 is LGHDT, CDR2 YNNKEL (reference sequence). Under the authors' procedure: Cell counts per sample came from amplifying reference gene primers. Sequencing was performed with immunoSEQ multiplex PCR; in TCRdb, only in-frame clones are kept and a portion is missing. From that table come the V and J calls and clone size; the DNA was used to work out D and trimming. The repertoire consists of 200,000 to 300,000 clones, with roughly 86% occurring once and the leading ten covering around 1.5%. J is TRBJ2-3 and V is TRBV3-1 (or the pseudogene TRBV3-2); D gene unclear. Material for sequencing was peripheral blood. This clonotype originated in a woman aged 55-69 years who had recovered from COVID-19. In nucleotides, the CDR3 is TGTGCCAGCAGCCAGCGGATTTCTAGCACAGATACGCAGTATTTT. The encoded protein is CASSQRISSTDTQYF.